This entry features one TCR beta chain sequence. No antigen is known for it. No qualities accompany the bases; no much larger clone lies one base away. These data belong to a study of cytomegalovirus exposure and HLA in healthy donors (dated by TCRdb to 2017 to 2019). Background on the whole study: An earlier analysis of roughly 570 of the donors reported about 260 Gb of sequence data and 95 million to 130 million unique TCR beta sequences obtained from 150 million to 200 million T cells. Of the 350 to 450 genotyped donors, 65% to 90% fell in the genetic ancestry cluster associated with self-reported Caucasian donors. Donor age, sex, ethnicity and CMV serostatus were compiled alongside the repertoire data. The study aimed to test whether cataloging public T cell receptors could reveal signatures of past pathogen exposure. Four or five DR-DQ haplotypes were handled as single units for association and clustering because linkage in the cohort was strong. The number of donors typed differed by locus, with 629-630 for A, B, C, DRB1 and DQB1, 522 for DQA1, 600 to 610 for DPA1, and some 440 for DPB1. To predict cytomegalovirus infection status, the study brought together high-throughput TCR immunosequencing, statistical association of individual TCRs with disease status, and machine learning. A separate validation cohort of over a hundred different subjects was used in addition to the approximately 700-subject first cohort. A later analysis re-analyzed previously published TCR beta repertoires from roughly 690 donors and added high-resolution HLA genotyping to study TCR occurrence patterns. Among roughly 400 genotyped donors of the cohort, an average of roughly 230,000 unique TCR beta nucleotide sequences was sequenced per donor, of which about 19% were non-productive. All discovery cohort repertoires had been generated using a single sequencing platform. In an earlier analysis of several hundred of the donors, high-throughput TCR beta sequencing was used to judge whether each TCR beta V gene segment behaved as functional or pseudogenic. The study used immunosequencing to profile the T cell repertoires of approximately 650 subjects and linked those repertoires to cytomegalovirus serostatus. Rather than using new phenotypic data, the later analysis identified candidate immune exposures from TCR beta sequences and from how often those sequences occurred across donors. Roughly 300 gigabases of sequencing data and tens of millions of unique TCR sequences were included in an early release covering roughly 700 HLA-typed donors. HLA typing covered class I and class II loci at four-digit resolution. Genome-wide SNP genotypes for about three fifths of the roughly 700 donors were used in a later genetic analysis, which treated that subset as a discovery cohort.

Results the study describes overall, beyond this receptor: The authors suggested that the approach could potentially be generalized to other disease states and immunological phenotypes. The earlier analysis of nearly 600 of the donors excluded 15 to 20 rarely observed V segments, including chromosome 9 orphons, because counts were too low. Linkage disequilibrium might explain the correlated functional status among segregating V segments, but an unknown experimental factor could not be excluded. A later analysis found that most CMV-associated TCR beta chains appeared HLA-restricted, with HLA associations seemingly driven largely by CMV exposure. The presence/absence analyses assumed that sequencing depth was roughly uniform across donors, and that assumption may not be true. This cohort had only TCR beta chains sequenced, and the lack of alpha or paired-chain data limited which features could be detected. A later analysis found that HLA-associated TCR beta chains were more clonally expanded and had lower generation probabilities than equally common non-associated chains. Several of the top co-occurrence clusters appeared to be linked to parvovirus B19, influenza, CMV and Epstein-Barr virus, according to a later analysis. A group of highly shared sequence variants was considered likely to be a technical artifact of the sequencing pipeline. A total of 164 TCR beta chains were listed by the study as associated with cytomegalovirus. At a false discovery rate of 0.05, a later analysis linked some 17,000 TCR beta sequences to specific HLA alleles. The classifier was reported to diagnose cytomegalovirus status with high specificity and sensitivity in both the original cohort and the validation cohort. In a later genetic analysis, fewer N-insertions in productive TCRs were reported among donors in an Asian-associated ancestry cluster than the approximately 670-donor mean. Three of the identified cytomegalovirus-associated TCR beta chains were confirmed in vitro to be specific for cytomegalovirus antigens. A further reported finding was that TCR beta sequences accurately predicted the HLA-A and HLA-B alleles for most subjects in the first cohort. In an earlier analysis of about 540 of the donors, most TCR beta V segments were observed in productive rearrangements about 90% or about 30% of the time, broadly matching IMGT annotations. Immune exposure information for the cohort was limited to CMV serostatus. In a later analysis, the rate of TCR association differed among HLA loci, with DRB1 alleles having the most associated TCRs and HLA-C alleles having the fewest. When HLA alleles, especially DR and DQ, strongly co-occurred, TCR associations were difficult to assign to individual alleles. V-gene and J-gene trimming of TCR beta chains was associated with a missense DCLRE1C variant in a later genetic analysis, and the association was replicated in an independent cohort. Most TCR sequences were seen in very few donors, while some public TCRs were found in many individuals. Because HLA typing was unavailable for some donors at each locus, only the typed subset was used in association tests.

In total, around 600 healthy bone marrow donors made up the cohort. All cohort members were sampled while nominally healthy, although unrecorded immune exposures were likely present. The donor was CMV seronegative and was included in the group of 352 seronegative cohort members. A peripheral blood sample was provided by each donor, and peripheral blood mononuclear cells were used for TCR beta sequencing. The Qiagen DNeasy Blood Extraction Kit was used to extract genomic DNA from the blood cell samples. Receptors were amplified or captured by the immunoSEQ multiplex PCR assay. The multiplex PCR relied on a mix of 60 forward primers for TCR Vbeta segments and 13 reverse primers for TCR Jbeta segments. The CDR3 region of rearranged TCR beta genes was amplified from genomic DNA by a multiplex PCR assay. The Illumina HiSeq System was used to sequence the amplified TCR beta libraries as 87-base-pair reads. The study's processing was this. A later analysis counted tens of millions of unique TCR beta chains across the 666 repertoires, and some 11 million of these chains were shared by at least two donors. To remove PCR and sequencing errors, raw reads were error-corrected and collapsed into unique sequences using a nearest-neighbor algorithm that merged closely related sequences. CDR3 sequences were aligned to IMGT reference sequences to assign V, D and J gene segments. For a sequence to be retained, at least a six-nucleotide match to both a V gene segment and a J gene segment was required. Rearrangements were called productive when the CDR3 lacked stop codons and stayed in frame with V and J; all others were non-productive. Following IMGT convention, CDR3 was defined as the stretch from the second conserved V-encoded cysteine to the conserved J-encoded phenylalanine. The earlier analysis of 550 to 650 of the donors excluded any sequence lacking an unambiguous match to a single V gene segment. An earlier analysis of approximately 590 of the donors classified V segments as functional when productive rearrangements were above 56.7% and as segregating when the standard deviation between donors was above 5%. A statistical classification framework was built for diagnosing cytomegalovirus status from the catalog of TCR beta chain sequences. V and J gene assignment, in a later analysis, came from comparing TCR nucleotide sequences with IMGT/GENE-DB human TR gene sequences. In a later analysis, CDR3 sequences and most-parsimonious VDJ recombination scenarios were assigned using the TCRdist pipeline. In a later analysis, each TCR beta chain was defined by its CDR3 amino acid sequence together with its V-gene family, and reads without a unique V-gene family were excluded. In a later analysis, fewer than 600 highly shared, low-generation-probability nucleotide sequences were removed to address suspected cross-contamination and a sequencing artifact. For each public chain, a later analysis derived a clonal expansion index from normalized ranks of inferred template counts within each repertoire. Generation probabilities in a later analysis came from a VDJ recombination model fitted to out-of-frame rearrangements, and those results were checked against IGoR. In a later analysis, TCR-TCR, TCR-HLA and TCR-CMV co-occurrence was scored with hypergeometric tests, and a repertoire-size bias correction was applied to TCR pairs. To estimate false discovery rates, a later analysis permuted the HLA or CMV assignments 20 times. In a later analysis, co-occurring TCRs were grouped using DBSCAN, and TCRdist sequence similarity was added for clustering within HLA-allele-positive subsets. For co-occurrence clustering, repertoires with fewer than 30,000 or more than 120,000 public chains were excluded, along with 4 to 6 repertoires with anomalous nucleotide sharing. Not all clones reach the TCRdb copy of this immuneACCESS table, which keeps in-frame sequences only. Checked studies attribute under half of the gap to unresolved V genes and leave the rest unexplained. V and J calls and clone size come straight from that table; D and trimming were deduced from the DNA. The sample includes roughly 69,000 clones, with 60% to 85% observed a single time. 3% to 4% of the sample rests with the top ten.

Sequenced input: PBMCs. The clonotype originates from a man younger than 35 in good health and CMV-seronegative.

The nucleotide sequence is TGTGCCAGCTCACCCCCGGGACAGGTATCGGATACGCAGTATTTT. Its coded protein is CASSPPGQVSDTQYF. This chain joins TRBV18 to TRBJ2-3, with TRBD1 matching 8 junction bases. CDR1 and CDR2 (KGHSH, LQKENI) derive from the germline V gene. V has 3 bases trimmed and J has 6 bases trimmed; junction bases matching no gene number 8. Its CDR3 holds 15 amino acids, cysteine through phenylalanine. Kept here is only the CDR3 DNA, which spans 45 bases and is read in frame from base 1.